These 25 T cell receptor beta chains came from one sample sequenced in a study of CD8 T cells in ankylosing spondylitis. TCRdb used MiXCR to reprocess the 5' RACE reads, holding one entry per CDR3 protein. The sample has roughly 200,000 distinct CDR3 sequences, over 10% seen once. The sequenced sample consisted of blood, either unsorted or a sorted T cell fraction (not recorded which). The source is a male donor with ankylosing spondylitis or in good health (not recorded which).

The table lists this clonotype with many counts. The chain joins TRBV4-1 to TRBJ2-7; D not resolved. Trimming stripped 0 bases from V and 3 bases from J, with 9 bases between. This CDR3 region has 14 residues. Per the germline V gene, CDR1 is MGHRA and CDR2 is YSYEKL. CDR3: CASSQETGNYEQYF. The DNA of the CDR3 is TGCGCCAGCAGCCAAGAAACCGGCAACTACGAGCAGTACTTC.

Turning to this clonotype: At one of its ends the junction is not consistent with the germline gene, which may arise from a read error. V usage is TRBV18 and J usage is TRBJ2-1; 9 nucleotides align to TRBD1. Germline V CDR1 and CDR2: KGHSH, LQKENI. The CDR3 loop spans 10 amino acids. CDR3 region: CASSPNRGRF. The CDR3 DNA reads TGTGCCAGCTCACCAAACAGGGGGCGCTTC.

A few counts support this clonotype. The chain recombines TRBV20-1 with TRBJ2-3, with D hard to call. The CDR3 contains 14 residues. Germline V gene data show CDR1 as DFQATT and CDR2 as SNEGSKA (reference sequence). Trimming removed 5 bases at V and 4 bases at J, with 16 bases between. The CDR3 nucleotides read TGCAGTGCTCCCAAGAAGCTTGAGGCAGATACGCAGTATTTT. Residues: CSAPKKLEADTQYF.

This clonotype appeared a few times. This chain links TRBV7-9 with TRBJ1-2, with 7 bases lining up with TRBD1. Trimming removed 3 bases from V and 6 bases from J; junction bases left unmatched: 7. The germline gives CDR1 SEHNR, CDR2 FQNEAQ (reference sequence). This CDR3 contains 14 residues. The CDR3 DNA reads as TGTGCCAGCAGCTTCGGCGGCCAGGGGGATGGCTACACCTTC. Its protein product is CASSFGGQGDGYTF.

This clonotype has a handful of counts. The CDR3 coding sequence is TGCGCCAGCAGCCATACTGTCTTTTTATGGGGCAGGACGAACACTGAAGCTTTCTTT. This sequence encodes CASSHTVFLWGRTNTEAFF. The chain has TRBV4-1 and TRBJ1-1; weak D call: TRBD1 (5 bases). The CDR3 consists of 19 residues. V lost 3 bases, J lost 1 base, and 24 bases lay in between. The V gene's germline CDR1 is MGHRA and CDR2 YSYEKL.

The chain is built from TRBV20-1 and TRBJ2-3; 11 bases are a match to TRBD1. V lost 2 bases, J lost 4 bases, and 2 bases stayed unmatched. Germline values: CDR1 DFQATT, CDR2 SNEGSKA (reference sequence). This CDR3 spans 14 amino acids. The CDR3 DNA reads TGCAGTGCTAGATCGGGACAGGGGGCAGATACGCAGTATTTT. It yields the protein CSARSGQGADTQYF.

This rearrangement joins TRBV6-1 to TRBJ2-2, with 8 bases matching TRBD1. From germline, CDR1 is MNHNS and CDR2 SASEGT. V lost 5 bases to trimming and J lost 4 bases; unmatched junction nucleotides: 6. The CDR3 consists of 15 residues. CDR3 sequence: CASSPGGAGTGELFF. CDR3 sequence (DNA): TGTGCCAGCAGTCCAGGGGGCGCAGGCACCGGGGAGCTGTTTTTT.

The chain couples TRBV19 to TRBJ2-7; D uncertain. This CDR3 is built from 15 residues. The ends were cut back, 3 bases at V and 0 bases at J, with 12 bases in the middle. The germline V gene encodes CDR1 LNHDA and CDR2 SQIVND (reference sequence). The CDR3 bases are TGTGCCAGTAGTATCGCTGACACCAACTCCTACGAGCAGTACTTC. Residues: CASSIADTNSYEQYF.

This clonotype was found many times. The gene calls are TRBV4-1 and TRBJ1-5; no clear D gene. The V end lost 4 bases, the J end lost 4 bases, and 20 bases lay between the germline ends. CDR1 and CDR2 (germline): MGHRA, YSYEKL. The CDR3 sequence is 17 residues long. The CDR3 spells CASSPIYPIGPNQPQHF. In DNA form, the CDR3 reads TGCGCCAGCAGCCCCATCTATCCCATTGGGCCGAATCAGCCCCAGCATTTT.

This clonotype was counted between two and nine times. This chain connects TRBV9 to TRBJ2-7, with D perhaps TRBD2 (7 bases). V was shortened by 2 bases and J by 3 bases, with 18 bases between the two germline ends. The germline CDR1 and CDR2 sequences are SGDLS and YYNGEE. This CDR3 has 16 residues. The chain's CDR3 is CASSVGAVAGVYEQYF. The DNA for the CDR3 is TGTGCCAGCAGCGTGGGGGCCGTGGCGGGGGTCTACGAGCAGTACTTC. Filled out from reference TRBV9 and TRBJ2-7, the complete variable domain reads DSGVTQTPKHLITATGQRVTLRCSPRSGDLSVYWYQQSLDQGLQFLIQYYNGEERAKGNILERFSAQQFPDLHSELNLSSLELGDSALYFCASSVGAVAGVYEQYFGPGTRLTVT.

The chain combines TRBV3-1 with TRBJ2-7; 7 bases line up with TRBD2. The germline V gene encodes CDR1 LGHDT and CDR2 YNNKEL (reference sequence). The CDR3 spans 14 residues. Germline trimming cut 4 bases from V and 5 bases from J; bases unmatched to any gene: 8. CDR3 region: CASSPLGRSHEQYF. In DNA, the CDR3 is TGTGCCAGCAGCCCTCTCGGGAGGTCCCACGAGCAGTACTTC.

This clonotype was detected a few times. The chain uses TRBV9 and TRBJ1-1; D possibly corresponds to TRBD1 (5 bases). The CDR3 is 13 residues long. CDR1 SGDLS and CDR2 YYNGEE come from the germline V gene. Trimming took off 5 bases at V and 4 bases at J, with 12 bases between the two ends. This chain's CDR3 is CASRGDSGTEAFF. The CDR3 DNA sequence: TGTGCCAGCAGAGGGGACTCCGGCACTGAAGCTTTCTTT. Complete variable domain (other parts from reference TRBV9 and TRBJ1-1): DSGVTQTPKHLITATGQRVTLRCSPRSGDLSVYWYQQSLDQGLQFLIQYYNGEERAKGNILERFSAQQFPDLHSELNLSSLELGDSALYFCASRGDSGTEAFFGQGTRLTVV.

The genes are TRBV25-1 and TRBJ2-7; D remains ambiguous. This CDR3 has 13 amino acids. Trimming removed 2 bases from V and 7 bases from J, with 12 bases in between. Germline loops: CDR1 MGHDK, CDR2 SYGVNS. The CDR3 DNA reads TGTGCCAGCAGTGAAATCTCCCAAGGGGAGCAGTACTTC. Amino acids: CASSEISQGEQYF.

This clonotype came up a few times. This chain joins TRBV27 and TRBJ2-5, with 7 bases that match TRBD1. The CDR3 has 14 amino acids. With V trimmed by 7 bases and J by 4 bases, 9 bases remained unmatched. Germline-derived CDR1 and CDR2 are MNHEY and SMNVEV (reference sequence). The CDR3 DNA sequence: TGTGCCAGCACCATGGGGACAGACGGAGAGACCCAGTACTTC. This encodes CASTMGTDGETQYF.

This clonotype showed up just a few times. CDR3 coding DNA: TGTGCCAGCAGCGCCCACCCGCTAGCGGGAGTTCCCCAATTCTACGAGCAGTACTTC. Its translation: CASSAHPLAGVPQFYEQYF. The gene calls are TRBV11-2 and TRBJ2-7, with 10 bases fitting TRBD2. The CDR3 consists of 19 residues. The junction had 19 bases not matched to a gene; V was cut back by 5 bases and J by 3 bases. CDR1 is SGHAT, CDR2 FQNNGV, per germline. Drawing the rest from reference TRBV11-2 and TRBJ2-7, the complete variable domain is EAGVAQSPRYKIIEKRQSVAFWCNPISGHATLYWYQQILGQGPKLLIQFQNNGVVDDSQLPKDRFSAERLKGVDSTLKIQPAKLEDSAVYLCASSAHPLAGVPQFYEQYFGPGTRLTVT.

This clonotype was counted only a few times. The chain links TRBV4-1 to TRBJ1-1; D perhaps matches TRBD1 (6 bases). Germline lookup yields CDR1 MGHRA and CDR2 YSYEKL. This CDR3 spans 15 amino acids. V lost 1 base and J lost 1, with 10 bases in between. The CDR3 nucleotides are TGCGCCAGCAGCCAAGTAAGCAGGGGGAACACTGAAGCTTTCTTT. It codes for CASSQVSRGNTEAFF.

This clonotype was counted a few times. This chain joins TRBV20-1 and TRBJ1-6; D call uncertain. V was cut by 6 bases and J by 0 bases, with 6 bases left in between. Germline CDR1 DFQATT, CDR2 SNEGSKA (reference sequence). CDR3 length equals 13 residues. CDR3 sequence (DNA): TGCAGTGCCCGGAGCTCCTATAATTCACCCCTCCACTTT. It translates to CSARSSYNSPLHF.

This clonotype was detected only a few times. For the CDR3, the DNA is TGTGCCAGCAGTTTCGGCGGGGGGACCTACAATGAGCAGTTCTTC. Amino acids: CASSFGGGTYNEQFF. V gene TRBV27 combines with J gene TRBJ2-1, with 8 bases aligning to TRBD2. The CDR3 length is 15 residues. CDR1 MNHEY and CDR2 SMNVEV come from the germline V gene (reference sequence). The ends lost 3 bases at V and 2 bases at J; junction bases unmatched: 3.

The J gene is TRBJ2-1, the V gene TRBV5-1; 11 bases are shared with TRBD1. The germline V gene has CDR1 SGHRS and CDR2 YFSETQ. The junction had 7 bases not matched to a gene; V was cut back by 4 bases and J by 7 bases. The CDR3 is made up of 15 amino acids. The CDR3 reads CASSIGQGAKNEQFF. The CDR3 DNA reads as TGCGCCAGCAGCATAGGACAGGGGGCGAAGAATGAGCAGTTCTTC.

Ten or more counts support this clonotype. The CDR3 DNA sequence: TGTGCCAGCAGTGGTCTTCGGGCTTCCCCTACTCAGCCCCAGCATTTT. Amino acid sequence: CASSGLRASPTQPQHF. This sequence joins TRBV2 and TRBJ1-5; D is uncertain. The CDR3 consists of 16 residues. The V and J ends lost 4 bases and 6 bases respectively, with 19 bases between them. The germline CDR1 and CDR2 sequences are SNHLY and FYNNEI. Full variable domain (remainder filled in from reference TRBV2 and TRBJ1-5): EPEVTQTPSHQVTQMGQEVILRCVPISNHLYFYWYRQILGQKVEFLVSFYNNEISEKSEIFDDQFSVERPDGSNFTLKIRSTKLEDSAMYFCASSGLRASPTQPQHFGDGTRLSIL.

The V gene is TRBV6-5, the J gene TRBJ2-1; D is unresolved. The CDR3 has 15 amino acids. The V end was cut by 8 bases, the J end by 2 bases, with 16 bases between. Germline V gene sequence: CDR1 MNHEY, CDR2 SVGAGI. The CDR3 nucleotides are TGTGCCAGCTCTCAAACCCCCGATCCCTACAATGAGCAGTTCTTC. Translating gives CASSQTPDPYNEQFF.

The V and J genes are TRBV13 and TRBJ1-1, with D tentatively TRBD1 (6 bases). The CDR3 extends over 16 amino acids. Germline V gene data show CDR1 as PRHDT and CDR2 as FYEKMQ (reference sequence). The V end was cut by 1 base, the J end by 3 bases, with 15 bases between. CDR3 in DNA: TGTGCCAGCAGCTTAGTCTCAGGGGCGGTCGACACTGAAGCTTTCTTT. Translated: CASSLVSGAVDTEAFF.

This clonotype was counted between two and nine times. The chain recombines TRBV11-3 with TRBJ2-7; D unclear. Trimming stripped 5 bases from V and 7 bases from J, with 12 bases between. This CDR3 has 12 amino acids. Germline values: CDR1 SGHNT, CDR2 YENEEA. The CDR3 loop reads CASSTNAGEQYF. The CDR3 DNA sequence: TGTGCCAGCAGCACGAACGCAGGAGAGCAGTACTTC.

The chain uses TRBV29-1 and TRBJ1-1; D possibly corresponds to TRBD1 (6 bases). Trimming stripped 2 bases from V and 0 bases from J, with 10 bases between. Per the germline V gene, CDR1 is SQVTM and CDR2 is ANQGSEA. The CDR3 covers 14 residues. CDR3: CSVESGTLNTEAFF. DNA of the CDR3: TGCAGCGTTGAATCCGGGACATTGAACACTGAAGCTTTCTTT.

The rearrangement joins TRBV29-1 to TRBJ1-1; a weak D match, TRBD1 (5 bases). CDR3 size: 12 residues. Germline V gives CDR1 SQVTM, CDR2 ANQGSEA. V lost 4 bases to trimming and J lost 0 bases, with 6 bases between them. The CDR3 is CSVAGLNTEAFF. CDR3 in DNA: TGCAGCGTTGCAGGGTTGAACACTGAAGCTTTCTTT.